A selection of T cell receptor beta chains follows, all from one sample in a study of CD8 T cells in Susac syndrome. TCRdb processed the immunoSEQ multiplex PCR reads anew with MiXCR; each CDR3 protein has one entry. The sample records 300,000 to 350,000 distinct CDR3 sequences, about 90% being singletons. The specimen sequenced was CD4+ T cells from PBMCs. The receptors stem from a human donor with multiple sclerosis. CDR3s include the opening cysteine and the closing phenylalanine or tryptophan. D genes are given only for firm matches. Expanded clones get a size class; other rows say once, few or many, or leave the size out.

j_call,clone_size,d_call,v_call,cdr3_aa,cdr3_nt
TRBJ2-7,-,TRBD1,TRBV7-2,CASSLTSGTGPYEQYF,TGTGCCAGCAGCTTAACCTCCGGGACAGGCCCCTACGAGCAGTACTTC
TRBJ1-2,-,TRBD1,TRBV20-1,CSATSRDSYGYTF,TGCAGTGCTACTTCCCGGGACAGCTATGGCTACACCTTC
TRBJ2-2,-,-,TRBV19,CASSSGRVDTGELFF,TGTGCCAGTAGTAGCGGCAGGGTGGACACCGGGGAGCTGTTTTTT
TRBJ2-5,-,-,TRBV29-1,CSVEEGQETQYF,TGCAGCGTTGAGGAGGGCCAAGAGACCCAGTACTTC
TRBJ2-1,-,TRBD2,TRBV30,CAWTSGVSYNEQFF,TGTGCCTGGACTAGCGGGGTCTCCTACAATGAGCAGTTCTTC
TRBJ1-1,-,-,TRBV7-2,CASSFLRVSEAFF,TGTGCCAGCAGCTTTCTGCGGGTCTCTGAAGCTTTCTTT
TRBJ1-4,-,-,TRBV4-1,CASSFFGATNEKLFF,TGCGCCAGCAGCTTCTTCGGTGCAACTAATGAAAAACTGTTTTTT
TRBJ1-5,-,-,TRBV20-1,CSASAGDSNQPQHF,TGCAGTGCTAGCGCAGGGGATAGCAATCAGCCCCAGCATTTT
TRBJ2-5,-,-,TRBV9,CASSVGPQETQYF,TGTGCCAGCAGCGTTGGGCCTCAAGAGACCCAGTACTTC
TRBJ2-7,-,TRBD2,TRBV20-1,CSARRGGSGSDEQYF,TGCAGTGCTAGGCGCGGCGGGAGTGGGTCTGACGAGCAGTACTTC
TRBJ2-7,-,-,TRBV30,CAWRSDMVYEQYF,TGTGCCTGGAGATCGGACATGGTCTACGAGCAGTACTTC
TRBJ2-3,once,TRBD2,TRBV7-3,CASSFLAGDTDTQYF,TGTGCCAGCAGCTTCCTAGCGGGGGACACAGATACGCAGTATTTT
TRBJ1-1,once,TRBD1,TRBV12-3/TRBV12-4,CASSYYLDRGQEAFF,TGTGCCAGCAGTTATTACTTGGACAGGGGTCAAGAAGCTTTCTTT
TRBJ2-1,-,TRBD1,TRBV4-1,CASSHRSLATGGSNNEQFF,TGCGCCAGCAGCCACCGCTCCCTGGCGACAGGGGGTTCCAACAATGAGCAGTTCTTC
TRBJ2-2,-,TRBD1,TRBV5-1,CASSLGGTAPNTGELFF,TGCGCCAGCAGCTTGGGTGGGACAGCTCCGAACACCGGGGAGCTGTTTTTT
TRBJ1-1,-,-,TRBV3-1,CASSPIGRYTEAFF,TGTGCCAGCAGCCCGATAGGCAGGTACACTGAAGCTTTCTTT
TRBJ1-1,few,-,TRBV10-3,CATGGLGTEAFF,TGTGCCACGGGAGGGTTGGGCACTGAAGCTTTCTTT
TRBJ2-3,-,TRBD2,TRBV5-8,CASSRAGTNTDTQYF,TGTGCCAGCAGCCGAGCGGGGACCAACACAGATACGCAGTATTTT
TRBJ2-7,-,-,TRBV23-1,CASSQKDSSSYEQYF,TGCGCCAGCAGTCAAAAGGACAGCAGCTCCTACGAGCAGTACTTC
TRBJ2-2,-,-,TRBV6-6,CASSKRESTAELFF,TGTGCCAGCAGTAAAAGGGAGAGCACGGCTGAGCTGTTTTTT